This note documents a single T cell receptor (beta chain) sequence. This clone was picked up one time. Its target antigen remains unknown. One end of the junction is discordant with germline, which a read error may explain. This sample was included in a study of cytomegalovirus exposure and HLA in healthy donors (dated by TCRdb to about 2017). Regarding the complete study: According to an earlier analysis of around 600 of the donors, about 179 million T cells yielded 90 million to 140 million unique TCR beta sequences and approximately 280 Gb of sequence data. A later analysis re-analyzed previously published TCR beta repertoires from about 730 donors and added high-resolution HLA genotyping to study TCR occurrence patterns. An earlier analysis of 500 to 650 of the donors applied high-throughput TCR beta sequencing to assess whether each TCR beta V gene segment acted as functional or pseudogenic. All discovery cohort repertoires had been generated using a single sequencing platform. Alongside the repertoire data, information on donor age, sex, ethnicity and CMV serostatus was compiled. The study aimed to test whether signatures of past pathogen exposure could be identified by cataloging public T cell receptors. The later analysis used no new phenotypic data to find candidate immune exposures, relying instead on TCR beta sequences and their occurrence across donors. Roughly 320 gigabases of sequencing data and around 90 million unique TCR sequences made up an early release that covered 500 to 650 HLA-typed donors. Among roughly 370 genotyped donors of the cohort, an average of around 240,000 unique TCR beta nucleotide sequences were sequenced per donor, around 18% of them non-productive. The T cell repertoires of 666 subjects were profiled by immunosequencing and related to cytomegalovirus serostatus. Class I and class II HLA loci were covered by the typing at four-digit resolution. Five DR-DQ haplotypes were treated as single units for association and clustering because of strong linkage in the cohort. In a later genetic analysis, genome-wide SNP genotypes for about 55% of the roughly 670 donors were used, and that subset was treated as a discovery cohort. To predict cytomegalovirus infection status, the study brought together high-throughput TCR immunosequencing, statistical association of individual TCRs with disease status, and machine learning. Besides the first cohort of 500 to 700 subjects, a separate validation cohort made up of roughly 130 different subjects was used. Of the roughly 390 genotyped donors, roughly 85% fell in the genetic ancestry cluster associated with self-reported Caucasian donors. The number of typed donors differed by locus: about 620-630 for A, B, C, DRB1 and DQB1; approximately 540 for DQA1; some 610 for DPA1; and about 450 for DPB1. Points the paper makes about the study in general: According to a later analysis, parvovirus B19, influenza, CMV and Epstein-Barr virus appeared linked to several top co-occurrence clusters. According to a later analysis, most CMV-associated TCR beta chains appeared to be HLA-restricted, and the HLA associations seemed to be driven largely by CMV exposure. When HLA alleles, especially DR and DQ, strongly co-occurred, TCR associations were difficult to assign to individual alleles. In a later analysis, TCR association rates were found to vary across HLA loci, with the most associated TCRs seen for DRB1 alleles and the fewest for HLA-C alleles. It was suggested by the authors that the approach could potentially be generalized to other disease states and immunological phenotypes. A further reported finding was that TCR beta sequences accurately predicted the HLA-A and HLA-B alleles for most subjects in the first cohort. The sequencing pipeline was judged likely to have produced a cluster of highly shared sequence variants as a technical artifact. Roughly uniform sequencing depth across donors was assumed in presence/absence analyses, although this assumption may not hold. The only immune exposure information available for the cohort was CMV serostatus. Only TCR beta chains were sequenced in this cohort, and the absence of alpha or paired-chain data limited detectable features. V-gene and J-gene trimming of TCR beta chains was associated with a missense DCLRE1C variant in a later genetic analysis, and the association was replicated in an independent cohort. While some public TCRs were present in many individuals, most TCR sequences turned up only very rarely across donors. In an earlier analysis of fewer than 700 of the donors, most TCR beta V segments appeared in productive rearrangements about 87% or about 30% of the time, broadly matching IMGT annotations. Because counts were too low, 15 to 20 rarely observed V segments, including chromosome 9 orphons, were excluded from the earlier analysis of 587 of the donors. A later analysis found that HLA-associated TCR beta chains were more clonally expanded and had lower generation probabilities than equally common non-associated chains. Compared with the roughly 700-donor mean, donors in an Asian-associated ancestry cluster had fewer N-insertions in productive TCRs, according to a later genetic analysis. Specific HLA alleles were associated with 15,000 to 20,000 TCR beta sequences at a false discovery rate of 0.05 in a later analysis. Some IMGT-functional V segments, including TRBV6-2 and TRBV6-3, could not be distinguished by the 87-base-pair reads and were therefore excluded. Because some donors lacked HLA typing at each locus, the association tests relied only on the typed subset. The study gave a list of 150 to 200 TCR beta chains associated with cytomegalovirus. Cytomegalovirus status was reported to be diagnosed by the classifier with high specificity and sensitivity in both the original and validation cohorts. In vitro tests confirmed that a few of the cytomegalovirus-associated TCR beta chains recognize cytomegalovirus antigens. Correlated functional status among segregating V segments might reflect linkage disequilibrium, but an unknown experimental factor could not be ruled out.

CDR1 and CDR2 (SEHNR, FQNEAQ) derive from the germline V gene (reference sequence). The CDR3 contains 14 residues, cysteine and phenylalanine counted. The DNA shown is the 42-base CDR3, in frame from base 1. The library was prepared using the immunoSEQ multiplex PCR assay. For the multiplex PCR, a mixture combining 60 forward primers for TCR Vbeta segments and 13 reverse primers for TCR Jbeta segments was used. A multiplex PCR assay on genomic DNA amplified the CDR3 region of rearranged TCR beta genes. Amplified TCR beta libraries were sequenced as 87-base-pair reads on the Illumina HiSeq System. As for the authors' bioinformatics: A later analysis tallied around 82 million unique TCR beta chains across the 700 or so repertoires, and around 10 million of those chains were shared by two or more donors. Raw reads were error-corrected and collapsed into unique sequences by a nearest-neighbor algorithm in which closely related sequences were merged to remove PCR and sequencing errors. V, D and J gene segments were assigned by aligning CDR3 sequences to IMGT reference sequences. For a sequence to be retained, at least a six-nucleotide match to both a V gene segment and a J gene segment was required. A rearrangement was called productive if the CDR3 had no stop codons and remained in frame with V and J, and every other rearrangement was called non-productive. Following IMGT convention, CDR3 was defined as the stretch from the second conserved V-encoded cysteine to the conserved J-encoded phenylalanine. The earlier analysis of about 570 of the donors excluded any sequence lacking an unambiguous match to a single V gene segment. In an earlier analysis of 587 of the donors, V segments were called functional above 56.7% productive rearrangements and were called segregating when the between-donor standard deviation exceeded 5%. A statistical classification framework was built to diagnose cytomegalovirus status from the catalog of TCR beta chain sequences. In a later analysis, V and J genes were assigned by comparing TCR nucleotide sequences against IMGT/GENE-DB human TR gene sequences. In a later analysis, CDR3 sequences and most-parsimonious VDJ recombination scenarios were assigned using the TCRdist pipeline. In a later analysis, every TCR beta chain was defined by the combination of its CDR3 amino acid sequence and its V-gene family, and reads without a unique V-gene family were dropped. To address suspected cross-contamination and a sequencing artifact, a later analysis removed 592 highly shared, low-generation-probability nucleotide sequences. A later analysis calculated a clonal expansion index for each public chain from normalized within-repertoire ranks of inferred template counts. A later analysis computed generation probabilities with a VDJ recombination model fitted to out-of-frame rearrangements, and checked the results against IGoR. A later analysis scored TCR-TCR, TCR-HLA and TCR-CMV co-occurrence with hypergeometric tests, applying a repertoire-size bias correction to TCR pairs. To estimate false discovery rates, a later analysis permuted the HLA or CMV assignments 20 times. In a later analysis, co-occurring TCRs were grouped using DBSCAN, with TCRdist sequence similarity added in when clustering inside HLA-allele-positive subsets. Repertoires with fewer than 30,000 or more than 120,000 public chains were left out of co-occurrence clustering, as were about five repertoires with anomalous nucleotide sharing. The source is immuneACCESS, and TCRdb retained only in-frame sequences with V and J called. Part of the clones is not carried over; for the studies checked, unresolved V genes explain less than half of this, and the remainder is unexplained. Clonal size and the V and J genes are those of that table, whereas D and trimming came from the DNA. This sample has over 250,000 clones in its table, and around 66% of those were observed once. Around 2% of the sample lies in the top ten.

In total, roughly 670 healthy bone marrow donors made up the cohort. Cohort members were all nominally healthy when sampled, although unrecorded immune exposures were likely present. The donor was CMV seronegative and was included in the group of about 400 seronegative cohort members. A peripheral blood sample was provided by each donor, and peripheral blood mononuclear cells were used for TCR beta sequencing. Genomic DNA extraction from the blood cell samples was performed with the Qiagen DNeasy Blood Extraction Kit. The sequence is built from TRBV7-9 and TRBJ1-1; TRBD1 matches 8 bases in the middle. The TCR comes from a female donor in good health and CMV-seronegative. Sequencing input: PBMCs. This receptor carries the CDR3 CSSSWGSDRDEAFF. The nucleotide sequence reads TGTTCCAGCAGCTGGGGATCGGACAGGGACGAAGCTTTCTTT.